This entry lists 25 T cell receptor beta chains sequenced from one sample in a study of beta chain features in type 1 diabetes. Sequencing targeted expressed TCRB transcripts, as all isolated RNA had been reverse transcribed. Assay used: immunoSEQ multiplex PCR; TCRdb lists only in-frame clones, some missing. The sample records a few hundred thousand clones, about 30% being singletons. The sequenced material came from naive CD4+ T cells from blood. These receptor sequences come from a man between 18 and 35 years old in good health.

This clone was counted a few times. The V call is TRBV7-6, the J call TRBJ2-3; 8 bases fit TRBD1. V was pared by 8 bases and J by 3 bases, with 4 bases of the junction left unmatched. The CDR3 extends over 13 amino acids. CDR1 SGHVS and CDR2 FNYEAQ come from the germline V gene. DNA for the CDR3: TGTGCCAGCGGACAGGGTAGGACAGATACGCAGTATTTT. Translating it yields CASGQGRTDTQYF.

This chain joins TRBV25-1 and TRBJ1-2; 7 positions match TRBD1. Losses at the gene ends were 4 bases for V and 8 bases for J; bases not matched to a gene: 10. Per germline, CDR1 MGHDK and CDR2 SYGVNS. The CDR3 is made up of 14 amino acids. The CDR3 loop reads CASSAIGRGAGYTF. Here the CDR3 DNA reads TGTGCCAGCAGTGCCATCGGCAGGGGGGCCGGCTACACCTTC.

The gene calls are TRBV30 and TRBJ2-6; D remains unclear. From germline, CDR1 is GTSNPN and CDR2 SVGIG (reference sequence). V lost 5 bases, J lost 1 base, and 9 bases lay in between. There are 14 residues in the CDR3. CDR3 nucleotides: TGTGCCTGGGAGGTCGGATCTGGGGCCAACGTCCTGACTTTC. This codes for CAWEVGSGANVLTF.

A remark on this clone: Other nucleotide sequences in the sample specify the same CDR3. This chain links TRBV18 with TRBJ2-1, with 16 bases that match TRBD2. The CDR3 spans 16 residues. Germline values: CDR1 KGHSH, CDR2 LQKENI. After removal of 6 bases from V and 6 bases from J, the junction contained 5 bases not matched to a gene. The CDR3 protein is CASSPGLAGGSNEQFF. The CDR3 region has the DNA TGTGCCAGCTCGCCGGGACTAGCGGGAGGGAGCAATGAGCAGTTCTTC. The whole variable domain, remainder taken from reference TRBV18 and TRBJ2-1, is NAGVMQNPRHLVRRRGQEARLRCSPMKGHSHVYWYRQLPEEGLKFMVYLQKENIIDESGMPKERFSAEFPKEGPSILRIQQVVRGDSAAYFCASSPGLAGGSNEQFFGPGTRLTVL.

The rearrangement joins TRBV9 to TRBJ2-2; a possible D gene is TRBD1 (6 bases). The ends were cut back, 0 bases at V and 7 bases at J, with 16 bases in the middle. The CDR3 is 16 amino acids. Germline V gives CDR1 SGDLS, CDR2 YYNGEE. CDR3 DNA sequence: TGTGCCAGCAGCGTAGCTGGGCAGGGGTACGTCGGGGAGCTGTTTTTT. This sequence encodes CASSVAGQGYVGELFF.

This clone was observed a handful of times. CDR3 residues: CASSGLGHSYNEQFF. CDR3 DNA sequence: TGTGCCAGCAGCGGACTAGGCCACTCCTACAATGAGCAGTTCTTC. The chain carries TRBV7-9 and TRBJ2-1, with TRBD2 matching 7 bases. CDR3 size: 15 residues. V lost 5 bases to trimming and J lost 0 bases; unmatched junction nucleotides: 4. CDR1 is SEHNR and CDR2 is FQNEAQ in the germline V gene (reference sequence). Full variable domain (outside the CDR3, taken from reference TRBV7-9 and TRBJ2-1): DTGVSQNPRHKITKRGQNVTFRCDPISEHNRLYWYRQTLGQGPEFLTYFQNEAQLEKSRLLSDRFSAERPKGSFSTLEIQRTEQGDSAMYLCASSGLGHSYNEQFFGPGTRLTVL.

CDR3 nucleotides: TGTGCCAGCAGCCACCTTTGGGCCGGGGAGCTGTTTTTT. Translation gives CASSHLWAGELFF. V gene TRBV11-2 combines with J gene TRBJ2-2; D remains ambiguous. The CDR3 has 13 residues. Trimming removed 5 bases at V and 6 bases at J, with 10 bases between. Germline loops: CDR1 SGHAT, CDR2 FQNNGV.

The CDR3 protein is CALGDRERTAALGQYF. The CDR3 nucleotides read TGTGCCCTAGGGGACAGGGAACGTACAGCGGCCTTAGGCCAGTATTTT. The chain links TRBV30 to TRBJ2-3, with 9 bases that match TRBD1. J gave up 12 bases and V 8 bases, and 24 bases lay outside the gene matches. The CDR3 spans 16 residues. CDR1 is GTSNPN, CDR2 SVGIG, per germline (reference sequence).

V and J are TRBV9 and TRBJ1-1; D remains unclear. The CDR3 loop spans 14 amino acids. Germline V gives CDR1 SGDLS, CDR2 YYNGEE. V was trimmed by 1 base and J by 0 bases, leaving 7 bases between them. CDR3: CASSVTSVNTEAFF. Here the CDR3 DNA reads TGTGCCAGCAGCGTAACGTCGGTGAACACTGAAGCTTTCTTT.

J is TRBJ2-5 and V is TRBV11-1; 7 bases match TRBD2. CDR3 length: 13 amino acids. Germline V CDR1 and CDR2: SGHAT, FQDESV (reference sequence). After removal of 5 bases from V and 4 bases from J, the junction contained 4 bases not matched to a gene. The CDR3 loop is CASSRGERETQYF. DNA of the CDR3: TGTGCCAGCAGCCGGGGGGAGCGAGAGACCCAGTACTTC.

V usage is TRBV30 and J usage is TRBJ1-6; 9 positions match TRBD1. Germline lookup yields CDR1 GTSNPN and CDR2 SVGIG (reference sequence). The J segment lost 6 bases and the V segment lost 6 bases, leaving 6 bases of the junction unmatched. The CDR3 has 14 amino acids. CDR3 sequence (DNA): TGTGCCTGCAAAACAGGGGGCGGTAATTCACCCCTCCACTTT. Translating gives CACKTGGGNSPLHF.

The sample holds a few counts of this clone. This chain joins TRBV20-1 and TRBJ2-5; possible D gene TRBD1, 5 bases. Trimming took off 6 bases at V and 6 bases at J, with 8 bases between the two ends. The CDR3 extends over 10 amino acids. Germline lookup yields CDR1 DFQATT and CDR2 SNEGSKA (reference sequence). CDR3 loop: CSAYRKTQYF. The CDR3 DNA sequence: TGCAGTGCATACAGGAAGACCCAGTACTTC.

The sample holds a few counts of this clone. This rearrangement joins TRBV9 to TRBJ1-1; no definite D call. Per germline, CDR1 SGDLS and CDR2 YYNGEE. The length of the CDR3 is 14 residues. V lost 3 bases to trimming and J lost 1 base, with 10 bases between them. CDR3 nucleotide sequence: TGTGCCAGCAGCGGCGAGGCTTGGAACACTGAAGCTTTCTTT. This codes for CASSGEAWNTEAFF.

The rearrangement uses TRBV14 and TRBJ1-1; D not certain. With 3 bases removed from V and 4 bases from J, the gap between germline ends came to 9 bases. The CDR3 is made up of 13 amino acids. CDR1 is SGHDN, CDR2 FVKESK, per germline. The CDR3 spells CASSHSGGTEAFF. CDR3 nucleotide sequence: TGTGCCAGCAGCCATTCAGGAGGCACTGAAGCTTTCTTT.

The J gene is TRBJ2-7, the V gene TRBV29-1; possible D gene TRBD1, 7 bases. CDR1 SQVTM and CDR2 ANQGSEA come from the germline V gene. Between the trimmed V and J ends, which lost 7 bases and 3 bases, there was a span of 10 bases. The CDR3 is made up of 11 amino acids. The DNA for the CDR3 is TGCAGCGGCGGGACAGACTACGAGCAGTACTTC. Encoded protein: CSGGTDYEQYF.

V is TRBV7-2 and J is TRBJ2-1; 7 bases are a match to TRBD1. Trimming cost V 3 bases and J 2 bases; bases outside gene matches: 7. The CDR3 is 16 amino acids. CDR1 and CDR2 (germline): SGHTA, FQGNSA. The CDR3 DNA is TGTGCCAGCAGCTTCCATCAACAGGGGACCTACAATGAGCAGTTCTTC. It encodes CASSFHQQGTYNEQFF.

The V and J genes are TRBV18 and TRBJ2-1; possibly TRBD1 for D (6 bases). Germline CDR1 and CDR2: KGHSH and LQKENI. V lost 3 bases to trimming and J lost 16 bases, with 16 bases between them. The CDR3 consists of 12 residues. The CDR3 here is CASSPLRQAEFF. The DNA for the CDR3 is TGTGCCAGCTCACCCCTTAGACAGGCTGAATTCTTC.

The CDR3 loop reads CASSPRPGQGIGYTF. In DNA form, the CDR3 reads TGTGCCAGCAGCCCGCGACCGGGACAGGGGATTGGCTACACCTTC. The rearrangement uses TRBV11-1 and TRBJ1-2; 10 nucleotides match TRBD1. Looked up from germline, CDR1 is SGHAT and CDR2 is FQDESV (reference sequence). Losses at the gene ends were 5 bases for V and 7 bases for J; bases not matched to a gene: 10. The CDR3 covers 15 residues. Filled out from reference TRBV11-1 and TRBJ1-2, the complete variable domain reads EAEVAQSPRYKITEKSQAVAFWCDPISGHATLYWYRQILGQGPELLVQFQDESVVDDSQLPKDRFSAERLKGVDSTLKIQPAELGDSAMYLCASSPRPGQGIGYTFGSGTRLTVV.

A few counts support this clone. This same CDR3 is encoded by further DNA sequences in the sample. The chain joins TRBV2 to TRBJ2-2; no definite D call. This CDR3 is built from 12 residues. V was shortened by 6 bases and J by 3 bases, with 5 bases between the two germline ends. Germline values: CDR1 SNHLY, CDR2 FYNNEI. CDR3 coding DNA: TGTGCCAGCAGCTATTACACCGGGGAGCTGTTTTTT. Translated: CASSYYTGELFF. The whole variable domain, remainder taken from reference TRBV2 and TRBJ2-2, is EPEVTQTPSHQVTQMGQEVILRCVPISNHLYFYWYRQILGQKVEFLVSFYNNEISEKSEIFDDQFSVERPDGSNFTLKIRSTKLEDSAMYFCASSYYTGELFFGEGSRLTVL.

The chain combines TRBV7-3 with TRBJ1-2; 9 bases are a match to TRBD1. The CDR3 covers 15 residues. The J segment lost 4 bases and the V segment lost 5 bases, leaving 8 bases of the junction unmatched. Per the germline V gene, CDR1 is SGHTA and CDR2 is FQGTGA. The CDR3 spells CASSLTGGHGYGYTF. The DNA of the CDR3 is TGTGCCAGCAGCCTTACAGGGGGCCATGGCTATGGCTACACCTTC.

There are a few counts of this clone. This chain links TRBV10-3 with TRBJ2-7; the D call may be TRBD1 or TRBD2 (5 bases each). The CDR3 contains 15 residues. Germline V gene lookup returns CDR1 ENHRY and CDR2 SYGVKD. V lost 0 bases, J lost 7 bases, and 16 bases lay in between. CDR3 amino acids: CAISESFGAVREQYF. Here the CDR3 DNA reads TGTGCCATCAGTGAGTCGTTCGGGGCGGTGAGAGAGCAGTACTTC.

For this clone: The same CDR3 arises from other DNA sequences in this sample as well. The chain has TRBV9 and TRBJ2-3, with TRBD2 as a possible D gene (6 bases). CDR3 length equals 14 residues. The V end lost 0 bases, the J end lost 2 bases, and 7 bases lay between the germline ends. Per germline, CDR1 SGDLS and CDR2 YYNGEE. Here the CDR3 reads CASSVEGLTDTQYF. The CDR3 DNA sequence: TGTGCCAGCAGCGTAGAGGGACTCACAGATACGCAGTATTTT. Combining the CDR3 with reference TRBV9 and TRBJ2-3 gives the whole variable domain DSGVTQTPKHLITATGQRVTLRCSPRSGDLSVYWYQQSLDQGLQFLIQYYNGEERAKGNILERFSAQQFPDLHSELNLSSLELGDSALYFCASSVEGLTDTQYFGPGTRLTVL.

J is TRBJ1-2 and V is TRBV18; 7 nucleotides match TRBD1. This CDR3 is 14 amino acids long. V was clipped by 5 bases and J by 4 bases; unmatched bases: 7. CDR1 KGHSH and CDR2 LQKENI come from the germline V gene. As DNA, the CDR3 is TGTGCCAGCTCATCCACACGGGACAGCTATGGCTACACCTTC. This translates into CASSSTRDSYGYTF.

This chain links TRBV25-1 with TRBJ1-1; D remains unclear. From germline, CDR1 is MGHDK and CDR2 SYGVNS. The CDR3 spans 10 residues. V lost 8 bases, J lost 11 bases, and 12 bases lay in between. This chain's CDR3 is CASEGAGAFF. CDR3 sequence (DNA): TGTGCCAGCGAGGGTGCTGGGGCTTTCTTT.

V and J are TRBV5-7 and TRBJ2-7; possibly TRBD1 or TRBD2 for D (6 bases each). TRBV5-7 is flagged as an ORF with uncertain function. Deletions cut 4 bases from V and 2 bases from J, with 22 bases between. The CDR3 has 17 amino acids. The CDR3: CASSPCHPRDTPYEQYF. The DNA of the CDR3 is TGTGCCAGCAGCCCTTGTCATCCGCGGGACACCCCCTACGAGCAGTACTTC.